The T cell receptor (beta chain) described here comes from a study of radiation and T cells in renal cell carcinoma. Germline V lookup: CDR1 SGHTA, CDR2 FQGNSA. V dropped 5 bases and J dropped 8; count of bases not matched to a gene: 7. CDR3 size: 14 residues. TCRdb's copy holds only in-frame clones and misses some; the assay was immunoSEQ multiplex PCR. The sample lists about 150,000 clones, 88% occurring once. Study-level points and caveats: No pretreatment tumor biopsies were available for baseline clonotypes.

Documented time point: baseline pretreatment blood. Treatment of the sample: 15 Gy SBRT to primary tumor, nephrectomy 4 weeks later. After SBRT, blood was collected at 2 and 4 weeks, plus baseline. The patient's renal cell carcinoma had clear cell pathology. With respect to this clone: The antigen remains unidentified.

This chain uses TRBV7-2 with TRBJ1-4; TRBD1 matches 8 bases. This TCR was recovered from a woman aged 70-85 years with renal cell carcinoma. The sequencing used blood, collected from a patient whose treatment included radiotherapy and nephrectomy. Written as DNA, the CDR3 is TGTGCCAGCAGCAGCAGGGGGCTCGGCGAAAAACTGTTTTTT. This gives the protein CASSSRGLGEKLFF.